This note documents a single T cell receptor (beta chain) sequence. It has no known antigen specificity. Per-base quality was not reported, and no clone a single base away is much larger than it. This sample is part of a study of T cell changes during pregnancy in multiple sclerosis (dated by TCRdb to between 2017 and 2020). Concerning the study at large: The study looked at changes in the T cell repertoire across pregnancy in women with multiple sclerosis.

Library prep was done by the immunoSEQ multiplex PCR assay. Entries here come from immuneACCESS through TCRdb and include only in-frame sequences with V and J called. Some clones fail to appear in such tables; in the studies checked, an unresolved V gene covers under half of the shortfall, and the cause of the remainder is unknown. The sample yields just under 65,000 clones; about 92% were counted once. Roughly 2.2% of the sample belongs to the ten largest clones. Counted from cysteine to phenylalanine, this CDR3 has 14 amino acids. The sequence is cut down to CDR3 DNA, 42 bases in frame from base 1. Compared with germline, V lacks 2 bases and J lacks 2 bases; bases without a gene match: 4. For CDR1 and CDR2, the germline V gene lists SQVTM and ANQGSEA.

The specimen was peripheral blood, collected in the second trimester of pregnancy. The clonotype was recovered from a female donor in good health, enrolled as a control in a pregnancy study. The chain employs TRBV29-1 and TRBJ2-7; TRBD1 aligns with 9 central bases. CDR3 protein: CSVERRQGAYEQYF. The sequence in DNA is TGCAGCGTTGAACGGAGACAGGGGGCCTACGAGCAGTACTTC.